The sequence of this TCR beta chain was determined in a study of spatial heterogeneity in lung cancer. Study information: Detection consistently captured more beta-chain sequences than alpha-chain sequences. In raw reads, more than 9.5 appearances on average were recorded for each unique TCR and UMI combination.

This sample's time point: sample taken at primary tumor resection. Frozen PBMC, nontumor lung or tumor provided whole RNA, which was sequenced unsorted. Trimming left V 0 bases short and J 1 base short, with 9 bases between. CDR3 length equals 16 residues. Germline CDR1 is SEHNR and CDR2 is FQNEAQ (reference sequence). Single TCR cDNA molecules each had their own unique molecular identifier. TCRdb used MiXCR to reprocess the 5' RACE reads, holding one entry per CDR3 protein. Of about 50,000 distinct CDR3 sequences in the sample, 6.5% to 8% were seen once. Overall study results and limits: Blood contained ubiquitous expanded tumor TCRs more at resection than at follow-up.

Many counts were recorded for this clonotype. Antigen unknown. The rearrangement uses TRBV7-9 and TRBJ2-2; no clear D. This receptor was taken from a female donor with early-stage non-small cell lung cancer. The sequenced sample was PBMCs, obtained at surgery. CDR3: CASSLAKPLNTGELFF. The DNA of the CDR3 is TGTGCCAGCAGCTTAGCAAAACCCCTGAACACCGGGGAGCTGTTTTTT.